This T cell receptor beta chain was identified in a study of blood T cell repertoires in COVID-19 (dated by TCRdb to about 2020). General notes on the study: Samples covering the acute and convalescent phases of COVID-19 were provided by collaborators in the United States, Italy and Spain. The prospective study material was composed of cDNA or gDNA derived from T cells, B-cell-depleted T cells, or PBMCs. The dataset comprised deeply sampled blood TCRbeta repertoires from subjects exposed to, actively infected with, or recovered from COVID-19. The repertoires were released in a freely available public database meant as a resource for research on the immune response to SARS-CoV-2. The samples were drawn from the first 160 participants of the ongoing ImmuneRACE study and from 950 to 1,500 subjects provided by 6 global collaborators. Sample metadata almost always included a de-identified subject ID, COVID-19 status, age in years and sex. Where available, HLA class I and class II types were obtained from metadata supplied by the sample provider rather than from assay-based typing.

For this clone: Its antigen has not been determined. One base away there is no much larger clone; base qualities are not given.

The study at large found these results: The amount of clinical and demographic metadata varied by source and participant and was provided uncurated.

The immunoSEQ Assay, a bias-controlled multiplex PCR, was used to amplify TCRbeta CDR3 regions from genomic DNA. In the paper's pipeline: Within the assay, amplification of reference gene primers was used to estimate how many nucleated cells each sample contained. To quantify the absolute abundance of each unique TCRbeta CDR3 rearrangement, sequence reads were collapsed and filtered. Productive Simpson clonality was computed per sample as the square root of Simpson's diversity index over productive rearrangements. Here the immuneACCESS table is served through TCRdb, limited to in-frame sequences with V and J called. Missing clones are a known gap in these copies; in checked studies unresolved V genes cover under half, and the rest lacks a known reason. V and J calls and clone size are given by that table; D and trimming were obtained from the DNA. The sample data list about 320,000 clones, and approximately 85% of these were observed just once. Jointly, the top ten make up just over 7% of the sample.

The collaborating institutions used their own protocols to collect whole blood in K2EDTA tubes. For TCRbeta analysis, collaborators shipped samples as frozen whole blood, isolated PBMCs, or DNA extracted from either of those sample types. Specimen: peripheral blood. This sequence originates from a human donor in a cohort sampled during active COVID-19.

CDR3 region: CASSAGTGGSYEQYF. DNA sequence: TGTGCCAGCTCGGCCGGGACAGGGGGCTCCTACGAGCAGTACTTC. The V and J segments used are TRBV18 and TRBJ2-7; TRBD1 lines up with 11 middle nucleotides. Relative to germline, V is missing 6 bases and J is missing 0 bases, with 4 bases of the junction outside any gene match. The CDR3 measures 15 amino acids from cysteine to phenylalanine. Only the CDR3 portion is preserved as DNA: 45 bases, with reading frame beginning at the first base. The germline V gene sets CDR1 to KGHSH and CDR2 to LQKENI.